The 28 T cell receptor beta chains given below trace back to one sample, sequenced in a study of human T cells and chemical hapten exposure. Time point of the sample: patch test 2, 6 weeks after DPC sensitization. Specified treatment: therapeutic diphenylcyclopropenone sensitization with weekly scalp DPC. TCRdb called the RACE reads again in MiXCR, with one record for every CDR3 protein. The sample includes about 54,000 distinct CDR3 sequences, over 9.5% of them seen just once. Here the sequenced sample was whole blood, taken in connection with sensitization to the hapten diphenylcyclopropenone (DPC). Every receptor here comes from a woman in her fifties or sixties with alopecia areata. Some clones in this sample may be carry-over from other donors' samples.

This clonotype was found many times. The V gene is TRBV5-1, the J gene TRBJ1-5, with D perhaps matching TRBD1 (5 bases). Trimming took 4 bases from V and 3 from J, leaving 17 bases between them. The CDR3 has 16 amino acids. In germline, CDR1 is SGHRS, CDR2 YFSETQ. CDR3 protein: CASSPKTVRHNQPQHF. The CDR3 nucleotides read TGCGCCAGCAGCCCAAAGACAGTCCGCCACAATCAGCCCCAGCATTTT.

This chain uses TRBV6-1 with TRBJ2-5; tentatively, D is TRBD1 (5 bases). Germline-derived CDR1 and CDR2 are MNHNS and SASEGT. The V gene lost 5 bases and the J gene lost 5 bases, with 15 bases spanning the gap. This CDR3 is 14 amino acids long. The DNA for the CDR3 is TGTGCCAGCAGTAAAACCAGGGTAGGGGAGACCCAGTACTTC. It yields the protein CASSKTRVGETQYF.

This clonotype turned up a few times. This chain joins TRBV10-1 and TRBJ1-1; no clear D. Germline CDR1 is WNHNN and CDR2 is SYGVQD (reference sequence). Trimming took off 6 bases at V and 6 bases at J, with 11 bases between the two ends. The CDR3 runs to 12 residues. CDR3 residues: CASSGPWAEAFF. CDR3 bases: TGCGCCAGCAGCGGCCCTTGGGCTGAAGCTTTCTTT.

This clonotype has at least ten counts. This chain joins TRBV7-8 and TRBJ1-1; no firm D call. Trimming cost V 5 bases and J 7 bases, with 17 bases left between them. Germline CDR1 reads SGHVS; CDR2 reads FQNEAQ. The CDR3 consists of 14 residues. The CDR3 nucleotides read TGTGCCAGCAGCCCATTTGGGGTAGAAGTTGAAGCTTTCTTT. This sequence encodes CASSPFGVEVEAFF.

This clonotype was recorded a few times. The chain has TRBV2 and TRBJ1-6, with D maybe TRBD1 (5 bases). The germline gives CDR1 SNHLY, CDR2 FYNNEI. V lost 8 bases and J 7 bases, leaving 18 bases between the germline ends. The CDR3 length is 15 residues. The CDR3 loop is CASHRVGTNNSPLHF. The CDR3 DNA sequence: TGTGCCAGCCACCGGGTTGGGACCAACAATTCACCCCTCCACTTT.

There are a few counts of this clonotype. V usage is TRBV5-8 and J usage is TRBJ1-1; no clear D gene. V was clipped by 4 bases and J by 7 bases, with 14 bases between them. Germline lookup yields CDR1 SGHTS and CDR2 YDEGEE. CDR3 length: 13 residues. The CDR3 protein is CASSQITRIEAFF. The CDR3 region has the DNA TGTGCCAGCAGCCAGATAACAAGGATTGAAGCTTTCTTT. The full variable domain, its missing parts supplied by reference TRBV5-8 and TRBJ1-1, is EAGVTQSPTHLIKTRGQQATLRCSPISGHTSVYWYQQALGLGLQFLLWYDEGEERNRGNFPPRFSGRQFPNYSSELNVNALELEDSALYLCASSQITRIEAFFGQGTRLTVV.

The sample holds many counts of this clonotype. CDR3 protein: CASSQDLGWGAGELFF. In DNA, the CDR3 is TGTGCCAGCAGCCAAGATCTGGGTTGGGGCGCCGGGGAGCTGTTTTTT. V and J are TRBV4-2 and TRBJ2-2; maybe TRBD1 (5 bases). V gave up 0 bases and J gave up 6 bases, with 14 bases separating them. The germline V gene has CDR1 LGHNA and CDR2 YNFKEQ. This CDR3 is 16 amino acids long.

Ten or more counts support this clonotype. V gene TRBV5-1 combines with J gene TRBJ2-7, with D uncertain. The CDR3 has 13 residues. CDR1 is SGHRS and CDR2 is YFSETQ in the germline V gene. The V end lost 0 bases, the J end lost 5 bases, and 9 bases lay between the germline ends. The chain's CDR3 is CASSLVFADEQYF. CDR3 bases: TGCGCCAGCAGCTTGGTCTTTGCCGACGAGCAGTACTTC.

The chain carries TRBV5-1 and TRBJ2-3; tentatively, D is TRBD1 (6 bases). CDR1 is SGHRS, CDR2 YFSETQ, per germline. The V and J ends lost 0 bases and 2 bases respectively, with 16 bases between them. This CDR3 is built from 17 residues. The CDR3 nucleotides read TGCGCCAGCAGCTTGGGGCCCAAAAGACAGGTCACAGATACGCAGTATTTT. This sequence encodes CASSLGPKRQVTDTQYF.

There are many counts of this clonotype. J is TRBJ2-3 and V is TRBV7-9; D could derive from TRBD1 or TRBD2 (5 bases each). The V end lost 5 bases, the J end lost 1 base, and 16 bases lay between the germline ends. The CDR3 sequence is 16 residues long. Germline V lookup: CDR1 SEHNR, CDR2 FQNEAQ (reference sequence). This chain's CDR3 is CASSGGRFKGTDTQYF. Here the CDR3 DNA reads TGTGCCAGCAGCGGGGGACGTTTCAAGGGCACAGATACGCAGTATTTT.

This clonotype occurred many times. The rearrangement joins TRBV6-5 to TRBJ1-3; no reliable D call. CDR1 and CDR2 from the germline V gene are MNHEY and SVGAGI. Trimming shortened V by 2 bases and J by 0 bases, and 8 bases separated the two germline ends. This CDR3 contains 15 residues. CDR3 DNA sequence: TGTGCCAGCAGTTACAGCGGAGTCTCTGGAAACACCATATATTTT. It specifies CASSYSGVSGNTIYF.

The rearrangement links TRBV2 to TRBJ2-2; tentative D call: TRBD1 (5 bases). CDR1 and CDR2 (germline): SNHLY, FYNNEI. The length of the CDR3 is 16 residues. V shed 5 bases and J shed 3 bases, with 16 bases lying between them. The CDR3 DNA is TGTGCCAGCAGTCAGCAGGGTTTACGCGACACCGGGGAGCTGTTTTTT. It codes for CASSQQGLRDTGELFF.

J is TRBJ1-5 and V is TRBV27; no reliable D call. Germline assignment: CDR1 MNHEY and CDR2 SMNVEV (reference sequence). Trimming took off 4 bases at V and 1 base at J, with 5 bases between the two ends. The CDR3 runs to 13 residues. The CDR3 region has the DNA TGTGCCAGCAGTTCGGCGAGCAATCAGCCCCAGCATTTT. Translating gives CASSSASNQPQHF.

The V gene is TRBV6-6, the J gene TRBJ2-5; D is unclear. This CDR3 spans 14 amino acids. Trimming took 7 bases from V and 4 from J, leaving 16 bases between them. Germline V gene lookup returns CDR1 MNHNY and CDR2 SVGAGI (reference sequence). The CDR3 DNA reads TGTGCCAGCACCCCCTCGGGTTCGAGAGAGACCCAGTACTTC. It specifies CASTPSGSRETQYF.

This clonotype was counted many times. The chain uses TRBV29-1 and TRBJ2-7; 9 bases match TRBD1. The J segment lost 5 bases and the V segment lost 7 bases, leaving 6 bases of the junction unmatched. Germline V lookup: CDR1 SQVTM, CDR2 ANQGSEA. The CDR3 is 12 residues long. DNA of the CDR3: TGCAGCGGGACCGGGACAGGGAACGAGCAGTACTTC. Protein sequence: CSGTGTGNEQYF.

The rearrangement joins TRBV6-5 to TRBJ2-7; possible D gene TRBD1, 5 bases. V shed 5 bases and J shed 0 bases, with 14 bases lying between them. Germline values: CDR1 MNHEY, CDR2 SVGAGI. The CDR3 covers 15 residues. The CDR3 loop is CASSLDSHFSYEQYF. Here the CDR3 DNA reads TGTGCCAGCAGTCTTGACAGCCACTTCTCCTACGAGCAGTACTTC.

The DNA for the CDR3 is TGTGCCAGCACCCCCTACACAGATACGCAGTATTTT. Encoded protein: CASTPYTDTQYF. This rearrangement joins TRBV7-2 to TRBJ2-3; D call uncertain. The CDR3 has 12 residues. The germline CDR1 and CDR2 sequences are SGHTA and FQGNSA. Trimming stripped 7 bases from V and 2 bases from J, with 7 bases between.

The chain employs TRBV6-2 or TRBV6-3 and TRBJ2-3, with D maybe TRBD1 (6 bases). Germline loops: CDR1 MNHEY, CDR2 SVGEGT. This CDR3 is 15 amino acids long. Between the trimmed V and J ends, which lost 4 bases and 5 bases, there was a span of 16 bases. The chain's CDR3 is CASSSQDRPGDTQYF. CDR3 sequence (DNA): TGTGCCAGCAGTTCACAAGACAGGCCCGGAGATACGCAGTATTTT.

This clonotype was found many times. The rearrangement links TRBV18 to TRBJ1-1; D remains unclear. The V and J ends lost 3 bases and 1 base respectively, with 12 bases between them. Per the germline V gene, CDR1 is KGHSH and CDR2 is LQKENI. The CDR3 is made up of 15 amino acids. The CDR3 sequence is CASSPLRDANTEAFF. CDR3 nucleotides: TGTGCCAGCTCACCCCTGCGGGATGCGAACACTGAAGCTTTCTTT.

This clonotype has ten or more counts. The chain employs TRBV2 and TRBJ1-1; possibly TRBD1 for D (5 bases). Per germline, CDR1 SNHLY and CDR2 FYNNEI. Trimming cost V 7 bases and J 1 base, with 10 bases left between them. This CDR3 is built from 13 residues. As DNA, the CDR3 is TGTGCCAGCATGAAGACAGAGAACACTGAAGCTTTCTTT. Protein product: CASMKTENTEAFF.

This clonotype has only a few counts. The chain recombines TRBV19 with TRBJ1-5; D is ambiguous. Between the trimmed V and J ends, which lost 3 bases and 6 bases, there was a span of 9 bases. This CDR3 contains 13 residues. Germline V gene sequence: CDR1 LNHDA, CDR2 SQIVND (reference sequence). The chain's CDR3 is CASSIQDGQPQHF. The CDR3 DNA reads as TGTGCCAGTAGTATCCAGGACGGTCAGCCCCAGCATTTT.

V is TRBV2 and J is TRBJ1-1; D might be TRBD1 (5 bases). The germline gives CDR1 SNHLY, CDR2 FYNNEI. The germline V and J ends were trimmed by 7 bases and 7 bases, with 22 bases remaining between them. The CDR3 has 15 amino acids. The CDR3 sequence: CASTPTGPRGDEAFF. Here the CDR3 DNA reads TGTGCCAGCACCCCGACGGGGCCCAGAGGAGATGAAGCTTTCTTT.

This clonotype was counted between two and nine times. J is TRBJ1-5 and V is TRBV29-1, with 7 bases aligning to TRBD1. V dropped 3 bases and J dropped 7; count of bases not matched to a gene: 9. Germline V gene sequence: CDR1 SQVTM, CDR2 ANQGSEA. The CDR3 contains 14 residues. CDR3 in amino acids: CSVDAGGDGQPQHF. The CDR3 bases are TGCAGCGTTGACGCAGGGGGTGATGGACAGCCCCAGCATTTT.

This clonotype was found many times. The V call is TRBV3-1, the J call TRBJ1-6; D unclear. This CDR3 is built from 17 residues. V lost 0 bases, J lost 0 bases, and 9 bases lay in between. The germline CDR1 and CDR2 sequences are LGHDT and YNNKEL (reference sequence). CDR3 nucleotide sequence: TGTGCCAGCAGCCAAGATAGAGGAAGCTCCTATAATTCACCCCTCCACTTT. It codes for CASSQDRGSSYNSPLHF.

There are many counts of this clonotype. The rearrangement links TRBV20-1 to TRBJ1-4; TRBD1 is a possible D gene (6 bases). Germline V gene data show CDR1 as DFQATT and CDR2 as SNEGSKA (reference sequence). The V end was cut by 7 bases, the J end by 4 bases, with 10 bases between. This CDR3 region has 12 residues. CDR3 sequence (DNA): TGCAGTGGGACAGAAAATAATGAAAAACTGTTTTTT. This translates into CSGTENNEKLFF.

The CDR3 reads CASSSADRGRGDQPQHF. CDR3 coding DNA: TGTGCCAGCAGCTCAGCCGACAGGGGAAGAGGCGATCAGCCCCAGCATTTT. The chain recombines TRBV7-9 with TRBJ1-5; TRBD1 matches 8 bases. V lost 4 bases to trimming and J lost 5 bases; unmatched junction nucleotides: 13. This CDR3 is built from 17 residues. The V gene's germline CDR1 is SEHNR and CDR2 FQNEAQ (reference sequence).

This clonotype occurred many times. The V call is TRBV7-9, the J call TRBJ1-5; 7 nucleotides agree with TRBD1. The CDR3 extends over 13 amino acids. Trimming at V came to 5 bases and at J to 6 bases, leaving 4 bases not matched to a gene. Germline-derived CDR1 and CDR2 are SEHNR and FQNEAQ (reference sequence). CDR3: CASSDRGLQPQHF. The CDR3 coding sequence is TGTGCCAGCAGCGATAGGGGGCTTCAGCCCCAGCATTTT.

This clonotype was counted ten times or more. The CDR3 DNA sequence: TGTGCCATCAGTACGGGGGAGAATTATGGCTACACCTTC. Protein sequence: CAISTGENYGYTF. The genes are TRBV10-3 and TRBJ1-2, with a tentative D call TRBD1 (5 bases). The V end was cut by 5 bases, the J end by 5 bases, with 12 bases between. The CDR3 extends over 13 amino acids. Per germline, CDR1 ENHRY and CDR2 SYGVKD.